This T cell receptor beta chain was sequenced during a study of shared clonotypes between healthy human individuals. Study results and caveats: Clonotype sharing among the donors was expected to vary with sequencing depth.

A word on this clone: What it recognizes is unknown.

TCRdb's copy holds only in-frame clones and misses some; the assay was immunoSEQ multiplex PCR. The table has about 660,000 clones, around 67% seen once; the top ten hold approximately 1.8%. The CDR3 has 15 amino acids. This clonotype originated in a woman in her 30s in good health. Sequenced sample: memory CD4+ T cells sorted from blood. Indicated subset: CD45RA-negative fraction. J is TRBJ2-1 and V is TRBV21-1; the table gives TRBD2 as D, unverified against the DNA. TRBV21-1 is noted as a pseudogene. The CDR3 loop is CASSRAGEDDNEQFF. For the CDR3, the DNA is TGTGCCAGCAGCCGAGCGGGAGAGGATGACAATGAGCAGTTCTTC.